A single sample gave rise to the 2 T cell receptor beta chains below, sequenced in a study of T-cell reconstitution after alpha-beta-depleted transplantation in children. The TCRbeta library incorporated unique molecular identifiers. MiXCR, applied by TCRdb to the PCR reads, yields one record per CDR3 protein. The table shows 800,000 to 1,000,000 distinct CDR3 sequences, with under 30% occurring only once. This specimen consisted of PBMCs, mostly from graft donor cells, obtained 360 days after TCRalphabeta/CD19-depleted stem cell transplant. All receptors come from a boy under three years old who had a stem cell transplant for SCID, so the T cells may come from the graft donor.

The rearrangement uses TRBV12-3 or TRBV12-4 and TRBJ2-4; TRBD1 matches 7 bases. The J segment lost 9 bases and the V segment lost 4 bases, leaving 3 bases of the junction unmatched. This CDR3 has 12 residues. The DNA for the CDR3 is TGTGCCAGCAGTTGGGACAGAGGCATTCAGTACTTC. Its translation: CASSWDRGIQYF.

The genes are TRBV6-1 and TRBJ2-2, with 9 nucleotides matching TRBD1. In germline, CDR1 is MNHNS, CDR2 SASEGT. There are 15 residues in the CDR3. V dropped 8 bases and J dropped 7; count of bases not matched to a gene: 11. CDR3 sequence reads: CASVPYRGPGGELFF. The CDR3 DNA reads TGTGCCAGCGTACCGTACAGGGGGCCGGGCGGGGAGCTGTTTTTT.